This TCR beta chain originates from a study of cytomegalovirus exposure and HLA in healthy donors. The PCR made use of 60 Vbeta and 13 Jbeta primers. Measured with immunoSEQ multiplex PCR; TCRdb has only the in-frame clones, and not every one. Here the sample spans some 86,000 clones, about 66% being singletons. Whole-study results and caveats: Most TCRs appeared rarely, but some public TCRs recurred in many donors. TCR beta V- and J-gene trimming was later associated with a missense DCLRE1C variant. Sequencing likely caused a cluster of highly shared sequence variants.

The germline gives CDR1 SGHDT, CDR2 YYEEEE. There are 14 residues in the CDR3. The germline V and J ends were trimmed by 0 bases and 0 bases, with 4 bases remaining between them. Notes on this clone: Its specificity is unknown.

Sequencing was done on a sample of PBMCs. This rearrangement joins TRBV5-6 to TRBJ1-5; D is unclear. This receptor was obtained from a man between 25 and 39 years old in good health and CMV-seronegative. The CDR3 DNA reads as TGTGCCAGCAGCTTGGGCAGTAGCAATCAGCCCCAGCATTTT. Its translation is CASSLGSSNQPQHF.